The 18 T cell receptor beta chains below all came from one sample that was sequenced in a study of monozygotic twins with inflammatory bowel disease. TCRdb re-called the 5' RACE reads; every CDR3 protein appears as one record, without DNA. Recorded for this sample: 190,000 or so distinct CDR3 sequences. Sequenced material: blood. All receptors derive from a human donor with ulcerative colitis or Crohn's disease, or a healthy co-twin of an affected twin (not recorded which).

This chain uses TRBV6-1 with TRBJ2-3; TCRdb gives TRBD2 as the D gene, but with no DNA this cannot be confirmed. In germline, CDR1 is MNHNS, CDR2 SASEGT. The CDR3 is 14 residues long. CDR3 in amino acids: CASAFSRAANTQYF.

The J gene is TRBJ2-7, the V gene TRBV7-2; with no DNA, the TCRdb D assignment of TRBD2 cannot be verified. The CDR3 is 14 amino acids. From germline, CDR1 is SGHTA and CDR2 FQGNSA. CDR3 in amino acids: CASSSYGTSSEQYF.

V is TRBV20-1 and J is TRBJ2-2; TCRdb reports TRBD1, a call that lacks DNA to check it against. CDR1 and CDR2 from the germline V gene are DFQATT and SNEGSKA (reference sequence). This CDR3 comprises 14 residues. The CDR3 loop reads CSARRAGNTGELFF.

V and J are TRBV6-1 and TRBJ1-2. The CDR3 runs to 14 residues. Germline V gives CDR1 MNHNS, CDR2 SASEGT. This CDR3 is CASSATFQGWGYTF.

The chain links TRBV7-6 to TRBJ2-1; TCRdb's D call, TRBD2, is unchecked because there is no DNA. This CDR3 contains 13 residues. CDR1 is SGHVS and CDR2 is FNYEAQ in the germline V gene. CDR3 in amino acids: CASTRGSYNEQFF. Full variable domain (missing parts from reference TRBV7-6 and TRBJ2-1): GAGVSQSPRYKVTKRGQDVALRCDPISGHVSLYWYRQALGQGPEFLTYFNYEAQQDKSGLPNDRFSAERPEGSISTLTIQRTEQRDSAMYRCASTRGSYNEQFFGPGTRLTVL.

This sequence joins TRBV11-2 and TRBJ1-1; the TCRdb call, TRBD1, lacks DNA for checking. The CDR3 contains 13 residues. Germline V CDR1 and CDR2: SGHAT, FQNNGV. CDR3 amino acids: CASSSQGAGGAFF. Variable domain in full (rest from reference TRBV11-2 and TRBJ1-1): EAGVAQSPRYKIIEKRQSVAFWCNPISGHATLYWYQQILGQGPKLLIQFQNNGVVDDSQLPKDRFSAERLKGVDSTLKIQPAKLEDSAVYLCASSSQGAGGAFFGQGTRLTVV.

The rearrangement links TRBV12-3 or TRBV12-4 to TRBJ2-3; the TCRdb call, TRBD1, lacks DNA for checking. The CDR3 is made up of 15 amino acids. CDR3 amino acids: CASRQYLGGSDTQYF.

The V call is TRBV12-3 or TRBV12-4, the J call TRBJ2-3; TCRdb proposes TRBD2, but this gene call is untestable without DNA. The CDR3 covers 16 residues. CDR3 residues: CASSLRAGRATDTQYF.

This CDR3 is CASSLGQGRSNEQFF. The chain employs TRBV7-8 and TRBJ2-1. The length of the CDR3 is 15 residues. The V gene's germline CDR1 is SGHVS and CDR2 FQNEAQ.

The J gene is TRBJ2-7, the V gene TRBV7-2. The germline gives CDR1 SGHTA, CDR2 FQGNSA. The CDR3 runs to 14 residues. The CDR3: CASSLDPGTYEQYF.

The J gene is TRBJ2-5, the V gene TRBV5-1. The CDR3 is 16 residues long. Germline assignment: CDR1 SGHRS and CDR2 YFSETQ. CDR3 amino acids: CASSPVTRPSVETQYF.

The CDR3 reads CASRVGRFRETQYF. J is TRBJ2-5 and V is TRBV5-6; no DNA is available, so the TRBD1 call from TCRdb remains unchecked. The V gene's germline CDR1 is SGHDT and CDR2 YYEEEE. This CDR3 is built from 14 residues.

This chain's CDR3 is CASSLMWGGYEQYF. The chain recombines TRBV5-1 with TRBJ2-7; TCRdb proposes TRBD1, but this gene call is untestable without DNA. This CDR3 spans 14 amino acids. Per germline, CDR1 SGHRS and CDR2 YFSETQ.

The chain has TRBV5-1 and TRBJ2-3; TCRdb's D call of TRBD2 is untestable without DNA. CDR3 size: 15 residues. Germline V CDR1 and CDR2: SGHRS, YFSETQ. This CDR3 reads CASSLGGKAADTQYF. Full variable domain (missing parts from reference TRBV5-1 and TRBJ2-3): KAGVTQTPRYLIKTRGQQVTLSCSPISGHRSVSWYQQTPGQGLQFLFEYFSETQRNKGNFPGRFSGRQFSNSRSEMNVSTLELGDSALYLCASSLGGKAADTQYFGPGTRLTVL.

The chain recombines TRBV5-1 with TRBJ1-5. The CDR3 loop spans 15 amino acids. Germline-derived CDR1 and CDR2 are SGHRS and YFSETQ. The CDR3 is CASSLGADRNQPQHF.

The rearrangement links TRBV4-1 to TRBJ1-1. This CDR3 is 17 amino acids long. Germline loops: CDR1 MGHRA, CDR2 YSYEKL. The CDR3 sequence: CASSQGKYGLMNTEAFF.

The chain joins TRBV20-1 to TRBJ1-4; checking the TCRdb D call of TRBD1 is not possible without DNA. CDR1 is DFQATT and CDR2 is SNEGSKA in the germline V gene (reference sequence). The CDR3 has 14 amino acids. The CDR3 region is CSARDNRGNEKLFF.

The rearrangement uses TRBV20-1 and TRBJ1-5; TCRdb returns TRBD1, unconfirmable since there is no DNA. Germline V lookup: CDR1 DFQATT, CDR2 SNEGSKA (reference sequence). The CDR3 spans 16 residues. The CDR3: CSARKRGPGPNQPQHF.